This is a list of T cell receptor beta chains from one sample in a study of cytomegalovirus exposure and HLA in healthy donors. Assay: immunoSEQ multiplex PCR; the TCRdb copy retains only in-frame clones and omits some. The data contain 210,000 or so clones, roughly 91% of them singletons. Material for sequencing was PBMCs. All receptors derive from a woman in her late teens or twenties in good health and CMV-seronegative. Both conserved end residues are part of each CDR3. The D gene is left open where the match is weak. Part of the rows lack a size; the others show once, few, many or a class for expanded clones.

J gene: TRBJ2-6; clone size: -; D gene: -; V gene: TRBV9; CDR3 DNA: TGTGCCAGCAGCGTAGGATCCCCTGGCTTTGTGGCCAACGTCCTGACTTTC; CDR3 protein: CASSVGSPGFVANVLTF
J gene: TRBJ1-2; clone size: -; D gene: -; V gene: TRBV18; CDR3 DNA: TGTGCCAGCTCAGAAGAAGCAGGGTCCTATGGCTACACCTTC; CDR3 protein: CASSEEAGSYGYTF
J gene: TRBJ2-5; clone size: -; D gene: TRBD2; V gene: TRBV11-1; CDR3 DNA: TGTGCCAGCAGCTCTAGAGCGGGGGTAGAAGAGACCCAGTACTTC; CDR3 protein: CASSSRAGVEETQYF
J gene: TRBJ2-1; clone size: -; D gene: TRBD1; V gene: TRBV7-2; CDR3 DNA: TGTGCCAGCAGCCGAGGACAGGGTCGGAGCAATGAGCAGTTCTTC; CDR3 protein: CASSRGQGRSNEQFF
J gene: TRBJ2-1; clone size: -; D gene: -; V gene: TRBV2; CDR3 DNA: TGTGCCAGCAGTGCCACCCCGGTTCTCTCCTACAATGAGCAGTTCTTC; CDR3 protein: CASSATPVLSYNEQFF
J gene: TRBJ2-5; clone size: once; D gene: -; V gene: TRBV5-5; CDR3 DNA: TGTGCCAGCAGCTTGGCGGTCGAGACCCCTGGGACAACGCTTCAAGAGACCCAGTACTTC; CDR3 protein: CASSLAVETPGTTLQETQYF
J gene: TRBJ2-7; clone size: -; D gene: TRBD2; V gene: TRBV7-6; CDR3 DNA: TGTGCCAGCAGCTCCGGGACTAGCGTCGAGCAGTACTTC; CDR3 protein: CASSSGTSVEQYF
J gene: TRBJ2-3; clone size: few; D gene: TRBD2; V gene: TRBV5-4; CDR3 DNA: TGTGCCAGCAGCTTGAGTGGGAGGGAGGATACGCAGTATTTT; CDR3 protein: CASSLSGREDTQYF
J gene: TRBJ2-7; clone size: -; D gene: TRBD2; V gene: TRBV5-4; CDR3 DNA: TGTGCCAGCAGCACGGGACTAGCGGGGGCCTCCTACGAGCAGTACTTC; CDR3 protein: CASSTGLAGASYEQYF
J gene: TRBJ2-1; clone size: -; D gene: TRBD2; V gene: TRBV9; CDR3 DNA: TGTGCCAGCAGCGTCCGGCTAGCGGGAGGGCCCGAATACAATGAGCAGTTCTTC; CDR3 protein: CASSVRLAGGPEYNEQFF
J gene: TRBJ2-6; clone size: -; D gene: TRBD1; V gene: TRBV5-1; CDR3 DNA: TGCGCCAGCAGCTTGTTGGGACAGAAGAGCTCTGGGGCCAACGTCCTGACTTTC; CDR3 protein: CASSLLGQKSSGANVLTF
J gene: TRBJ1-2; clone size: -; D gene: -; V gene: TRBV10-3; CDR3 DNA: TGTGCCATCAGTCCCCGGGGGGGCGACGGAGCATTGGGAGGCTACACCTTC; CDR3 protein: CAISPRGGDGALGGYTF
J gene: TRBJ2-1; clone size: -; D gene: TRBD2; V gene: TRBV5-4; CDR3 DNA: TGTGCCAGCAGCCCGCCGGCAGCGGGATCGAATGAGCAGTTCTTC; CDR3 protein: CASSPPAAGSNEQFF
J gene: TRBJ2-5; clone size: -; D gene: -; V gene: TRBV5-1; CDR3 DNA: TGCGCCAGCAGCTTACAGGGGGGAGGGGAGACCCAGTACTTC; CDR3 protein: CASSLQGGGETQYF
J gene: TRBJ2-4; clone size: -; D gene: -; V gene: TRBV4-3; CDR3 DNA: TGCGCCAGCAGCCAAGTCAGGCAGGGGAGCAACATTCAGTACTTC; CDR3 protein: CASSQVRQGSNIQYF
J gene: TRBJ2-1; clone size: -; D gene: -; V gene: TRBV9; CDR3 DNA: TGTGCCAGCAGCGTATCGGGGGGACAATACAATGAGCAGTTCTTC; CDR3 protein: CASSVSGGQYNEQFF
J gene: TRBJ2-5; clone size: -; D gene: TRBD2; V gene: TRBV4-1; CDR3 DNA: TGCGCCAGCAGCCGGGATCTAGCGGGAGAAGAGACCCAGTACTTC; CDR3 protein: CASSRDLAGEETQYF
J gene: TRBJ2-1; clone size: -; D gene: -; V gene: TRBV9; CDR3 DNA: TGTGCCAGCAGCGTCGGCTACAATGAGCAGTTCTTC; CDR3 protein: CASSVGYNEQFF
J gene: TRBJ2-1; clone size: -; D gene: TRBD2; V gene: TRBV7-9; CDR3 DNA: TGTGCCAGCAGCCCAGCGGGAGGGAATAATGAGCAGTTCTTC; CDR3 protein: CASSPAGGNNEQFF
J gene: TRBJ2-7; clone size: -; D gene: TRBD2; V gene: TRBV4-2; CDR3 DNA: TGTGCCAGCAGCCGCAGACCGGGACTAGCGGGTGATACCGAGCAGTACTTC; CDR3 protein: CASSRRPGLAGDTEQYF
J gene: TRBJ2-3; clone size: -; D gene: -; V gene: TRBV4-1; CDR3 DNA: TGCGCCAGCAGCCACCGACTCACAGATACGCAGTATTTT; CDR3 protein: CASSHRLTDTQYF
J gene: TRBJ2-2; clone size: -; D gene: -; V gene: TRBV7-9; CDR3 DNA: TGTGCCAGCAGCTTAGGCGGGACCAACACCGGGGAGCTGTTTTTT; CDR3 protein: CASSLGGTNTGELFF
J gene: TRBJ2-7; clone size: -; D gene: -; V gene: TRBV7-8; CDR3 DNA: TGTGCCAGCAGCTTAGGGGGCAGGGAAGGCGAGCAGTACTTC; CDR3 protein: CASSLGGREGEQYF
J gene: TRBJ2-3; clone size: -; D gene: TRBD2; V gene: TRBV5-1; CDR3 DNA: TGCGCCAGCAGCTTGGAGAGATCGGGGGGACTTAACACAGATACGCAGTATTTT; CDR3 protein: CASSLERSGGLNTDTQYF
J gene: TRBJ2-4; clone size: once; D gene: -; V gene: TRBV7-8; CDR3 DNA: TGTGCCAGCAGCTTGGGGGGGGCGGGAATCTCGGAAAACATTCAGTACTTC; CDR3 protein: CASSLGGAGISENIQYF
J gene: TRBJ1-1; clone size: -; D gene: -; V gene: TRBV29-1; CDR3 DNA: TGCAGCGTTTACAGGGCTGGCGGCACTGAAGCTTTCTTT; CDR3 protein: CSVYRAGGTEAFF
J gene: TRBJ1-5; clone size: -; D gene: -; V gene: TRBV30; CDR3 DNA: TGTGCCTGGAGTGCGCGATTTGGAGAGAATAGCAATCAGCCCCAGCATTTT; CDR3 protein: CAWSARFGENSNQPQHF
J gene: TRBJ2-1; clone size: -; D gene: -; V gene: TRBV4-1; CDR3 DNA: TGCGCCAGCAGCCAACAGACCGGCAGCCCCCGGGGTGAGCAGTTCTTC; CDR3 protein: CASSQQTGSPRGEQFF
J gene: TRBJ1-5; clone size: -; D gene: TRBD1; V gene: TRBV19; CDR3 DNA: TGTGCCAGTACCCCCCAGGGAAGGGGGCTAAATCAGCCCCAGCATTTT; CDR3 protein: CASTPQGRGLNQPQHF
J gene: TRBJ2-7; clone size: -; D gene: TRBD2; V gene: TRBV5-1; CDR3 DNA: TGCGCCAGCAGCTTAATAAAAGCGGGAGGGTATCGCGAGCAGTACTTC; CDR3 protein: CASSLIKAGGYREQYF
J gene: TRBJ1-5; clone size: -; D gene: -; V gene: TRBV30; CDR3 DNA: TGTGCCTGGACTTCAGGCTTCAACCAGCCCCAGCATTTT; CDR3 protein: CAWTSGFNQPQHF
J gene: TRBJ2-3; clone size: -; D gene: -; V gene: TRBV9; CDR3 DNA: TGTGCCAGCAGCATACGAGGGACCGGGGGAGATACGCAGTATTTT; CDR3 protein: CASSIRGTGGDTQYF
J gene: TRBJ1-4; clone size: -; D gene: TRBD1; V gene: TRBV6-1; CDR3 DNA: TGTGCCAGCAGTGAAAGAGAGGCGAGGGGGCGGAGGGAAAAACTGTTTTTT; CDR3 protein: CASSEREARGRREKLFF
J gene: TRBJ2-1; clone size: -; D gene: TRBD2; V gene: TRBV4-2; CDR3 DNA: TGTGCCAGCAGCCAAGTAGCGGGAGATTTGTTCTTC; CDR3 protein: CASSQVAGDLFF
J gene: TRBJ1-5; clone size: -; D gene: -; V gene: TRBV19; CDR3 DNA: TGTGCCAGTAGTCTGTTCGAGAGCAATCAGCCCCAGCATTTT; CDR3 protein: CASSLFESNQPQHF
J gene: TRBJ2-7; clone size: -; D gene: TRBD2; V gene: TRBV19; CDR3 DNA: TGTGCCAGTAGTGTTGGACTAGCGGGAGGTTACTACGAGCAGTACTTC; CDR3 protein: CASSVGLAGGYYEQYF
J gene: TRBJ2-3; clone size: -; D gene: TRBD2; V gene: TRBV18; CDR3 DNA: TGTGCCAGCTCACCGCTACTAGCGACCGACACAGATACGCAGTATTTT; CDR3 protein: CASSPLLATDTDTQYF
J gene: TRBJ1-1; clone size: -; D gene: TRBD1; V gene: TRBV9; CDR3 DNA: TGTGCCAGCAGCGTAGACAGGGGATCGGGCACTGAAGCTTTCTTT; CDR3 protein: CASSVDRGSGTEAFF
J gene: TRBJ2-5; clone size: -; D gene: TRBD2; V gene: TRBV5-4; CDR3 DNA: TGTGCCAGCAGCTTAAGTCTAGCGGGACAAGAGACCCAGTACTTC; CDR3 protein: CASSLSLAGQETQYF
J gene: TRBJ2-1; clone size: -; D gene: TRBD2; V gene: TRBV9; CDR3 DNA: TGTGCCAGCAGCGCAGCTAGCGGGAGTTACAATGAGCAGTTCTTC; CDR3 protein: CASSAASGSYNEQFF
J gene: TRBJ2-1; clone size: -; D gene: TRBD2; V gene: TRBV10-1; CDR3 DNA: TGCGCCAGCAGTGATGGCGGGAGGTCCTACAATGAGCAGTTCTTC; CDR3 protein: CASSDGGRSYNEQFF
J gene: TRBJ1-2; clone size: -; D gene: TRBD1; V gene: TRBV6-5; CDR3 DNA: TGTGCCAGCAGTTACTCTTTCGGGACAGGGACTGGCTACACCTTC; CDR3 protein: CASSYSFGTGTGYTF
J gene: TRBJ2-6; clone size: -; D gene: -; V gene: TRBV6-1; CDR3 DNA: TGTGCCAGCAGTACGGGATACTCTGGGGCCAACGTCCTGACTTTC; CDR3 protein: CASSTGYSGANVLTF
J gene: TRBJ2-1; clone size: -; D gene: -; V gene: TRBV4-2; CDR3 DNA: TGTGCCAGCAGCCAAGGCCACAACACCTACAATGAGCAGTTCTTC; CDR3 protein: CASSQGHNTYNEQFF
J gene: TRBJ2-2; clone size: -; D gene: -; V gene: TRBV5-1; CDR3 DNA: TGCGCCAGCAGCTTGGCCTACCCGAACACCGGGGAGCTGTTTTTT; CDR3 protein: CASSLAYPNTGELFF
J gene: TRBJ2-3; clone size: -; D gene: -; V gene: TRBV5-4; CDR3 DNA: TGTGCCAGCAGCTTGACGGGGACAGATACGCAGTATTTT; CDR3 protein: CASSLTGTDTQYF
J gene: TRBJ2-6; clone size: -; D gene: TRBD2; V gene: TRBV11-3; CDR3 DNA: TGTGCCAGCAGCCTAAGCGGGAGGGCCTCTGGGGCCAACGTCCTGACTTTC; CDR3 protein: CASSLSGRASGANVLTF
J gene: TRBJ2-6; clone size: -; D gene: -; V gene: TRBV7-6; CDR3 DNA: TGTGCCAGCGGACGGGGAGCTGGGGCCAACGTCCTGACTTTC; CDR3 protein: CASGRGAGANVLTF
J gene: TRBJ2-7; clone size: once; D gene: TRBD1; V gene: TRBV10-1; CDR3 DNA: TGCGCCAGCAGGGGGGACAGGGGGTACGAGCAGTACTTC; CDR3 protein: CASRGDRGYEQYF
J gene: TRBJ2-1; clone size: -; D gene: -; V gene: TRBV19; CDR3 DNA: TGTGCCAGTTCCTCAGGACAGTTATACAATGAGCAGTTCTTC; CDR3 protein: CASSSGQLYNEQFF
J gene: TRBJ2-7; clone size: -; D gene: -; V gene: TRBV11-2; CDR3 DNA: TGTGCCAGCAGCTTAGCCCAGGGTTGGTCCTACGAGCAGTACTTC; CDR3 protein: CASSLAQGWSYEQYF
J gene: TRBJ2-3; clone size: -; D gene: TRBD2; V gene: TRBV14; CDR3 DNA: TGTGCCAGCAGCCACGGGCTAGCGGGCTTCGGGGCGCAGTATTTT; CDR3 protein: CASSHGLAGFGAQYF
J gene: TRBJ2-3; clone size: -; D gene: -; V gene: TRBV5-4; CDR3 DNA: TGTGCCAGCAGCTTTCGCGGGGTGGCAGATACGCAGTATTTT; CDR3 protein: CASSFRGVADTQYF
J gene: TRBJ2-4; clone size: -; D gene: -; V gene: TRBV27; CDR3 DNA: TGTGCCAGCCGCCGGGATGGAAGGGTATCCCACCTCCTAGCCAAAAACATTCAGTACTTC; CDR3 protein: CASRRDGRVSHLLAKNIQYF
J gene: TRBJ1-3; clone size: -; D gene: TRBD1; V gene: TRBV7-2; CDR3 DNA: TGTGCCAGCAGCCATGACAGGGGCGTTGGAAACACCATATATTTT; CDR3 protein: CASSHDRGVGNTIYF
J gene: TRBJ2-1; clone size: -; D gene: TRBD2; V gene: TRBV11-3; CDR3 DNA: TGTGCCAGCAGCCCCGGACTAGCGGGAGGCAATGAGCAGTTCTTC; CDR3 protein: CASSPGLAGGNEQFF
J gene: TRBJ1-2; clone size: -; D gene: -; V gene: TRBV7-9; CDR3 DNA: TGTGCCAGCAGCTCCCACAGGGAGCATGGCTACACCTTC; CDR3 protein: CASSSHREHGYTF
J gene: TRBJ2-3; clone size: -; D gene: -; V gene: TRBV7-8; CDR3 DNA: TGTGCCAGCAGCCCACGGGAGAATGGTCGTGCAGATACGCAGTATTTT; CDR3 protein: CASSPRENGRADTQYF
J gene: TRBJ1-6; clone size: few; D gene: TRBD1; V gene: TRBV5-1; CDR3 DNA: TGCGCCAGCGGGACAGGGGGCCGATATAATTCACCCCTCCACTTT; CDR3 protein: CASGTGGRYNSPLHF
J gene: TRBJ2-5; clone size: -; D gene: TRBD2; V gene: TRBV7-9; CDR3 DNA: TGTGCCGGAAAGTTAGCGGGGCAAGAGACCCAGTACTTC; CDR3 protein: CAGKLAGQETQYF